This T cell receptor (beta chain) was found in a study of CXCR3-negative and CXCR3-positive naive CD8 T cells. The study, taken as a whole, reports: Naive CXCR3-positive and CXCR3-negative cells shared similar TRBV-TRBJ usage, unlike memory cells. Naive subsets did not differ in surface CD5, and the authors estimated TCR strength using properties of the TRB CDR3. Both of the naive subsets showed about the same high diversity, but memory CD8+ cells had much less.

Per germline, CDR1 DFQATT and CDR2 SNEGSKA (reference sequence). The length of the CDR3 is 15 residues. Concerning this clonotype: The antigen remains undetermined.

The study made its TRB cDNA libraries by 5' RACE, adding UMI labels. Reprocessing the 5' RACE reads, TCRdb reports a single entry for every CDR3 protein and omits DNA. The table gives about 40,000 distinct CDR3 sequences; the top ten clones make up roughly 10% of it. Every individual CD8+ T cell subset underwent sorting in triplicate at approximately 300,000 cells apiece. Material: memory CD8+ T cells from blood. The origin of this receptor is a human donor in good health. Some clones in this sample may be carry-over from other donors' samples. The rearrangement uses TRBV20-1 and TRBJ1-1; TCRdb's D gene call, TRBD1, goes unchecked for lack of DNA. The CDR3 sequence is CSARGMGQGVTEAFF.